This T cell receptor (beta chain) was captured in a study of long-term antiretroviral therapy in people with HIV. Findings and limits, study-wide: Collection of the blood, which took place between about 2003 and 2018, possibly occurred under older ART regimens. Transplant-donor-level diversity was not reached after ART, though diversity increased. Pre-ART clonal expansions dominated every time point's repertoire.

This clone turned up a few times. Its specificity is unknown. Investigators performed immunoSEQ version v3.0 at survey level. Produced via immunoSEQ multiplex PCR; TCRdb's table is partial and in-frame only. In the table there are 20,000 or so clones, about four fifths of which are singletons. The length of the CDR3 is 15 residues. J was trimmed by 7 bases and V by 0 bases; bases with no gene match: 2. Germline V gene lookup returns CDR1 SGDLS and CDR2 YYNGEE. The sequence was obtained from a man aged 25 to 40 with HIV. The material sequenced was unsorted PBMCs, taken 4.4 years after starting antiretroviral therapy. The chain recombines TRBV9 with TRBJ2-7, with 15 bases that match TRBD2. The CDR3 nucleotides read TGTGCCAGCAGCGTAGACGGGACTAGCGGGAGGGAGCAGTACTTC. Its translation: CASSVDGTSGREQYF. The complete variable domain, with remaining parts taken from reference TRBV9 and TRBJ2-7, reads DSGVTQTPKHLITATGQRVTLRCSPRSGDLSVYWYQQSLDQGLQFLIQYYNGEERAKGNILERFSAQQFPDLHSELNLSSLELGDSALYFCASSVDGTSGREQYFGPGTRLTVT.